This T cell receptor beta chain was sequenced for a study of human T cells and chemical hapten exposure. Study results and limitations: Since the donors had alopecia, their immune response may not be the same as that of healthy people.

TCRdb used MiXCR to reprocess the RACE reads, holding one entry per CDR3 protein. This table holds about 30,000 distinct CDR3 sequences, more than 5% found once. V shed 4 bases, J shed 4 bases, and the junction held 6 bases outside the gene matches. CDR3 length equals 13 residues. Germline CDR1 reads DFQATT; CDR2 reads SNEGSKA (reference sequence). This clonotype showed up many times. As yet, its antigen is unknown. Documented time point: patch test 3, about 24 weeks after DPC sensitization. The treatment is: therapeutic diphenylcyclopropenone sensitization with weekly scalp DPC. Sequencing used whole blood, obtained in connection with sensitization to the hapten diphenylcyclopropenone (DPC). The TCR sequence derives from a man aged 30 to 45 with alopecia areata. Some clones in this sample may be carry-over from other donors' samples. The genes are TRBV20-1 and TRBJ2-5, with 7 bases aligning to TRBD2. The CDR3 DNA reads TGCAGTGCTATCGGGGGGAACCCAGAGACCCAGTACTTC. Protein sequence: CSAIGGNPETQYF.